This T cell receptor beta chain was observed in a study of control samples from healthy donors and cancer patients. Profiled with immunoSEQ multiplex PCR; TCRdb holds only in-frame clones, not every one. Seen here are some 120,000 clones, less than 90% observed once, and the top ten hold 1.5% to 2%. Trimming took 6 bases from V and 5 from J; bases not matched to a gene: 9. The V gene's germline CDR1 is LGHNT and CDR2 FRNRAP. CDR3 length: 14 residues. The specimen sequenced was blood. This sequence originates from a man in his late teens or twenties in good health. The V call is TRBV12-5, the J call TRBJ2-5; 7 positions match TRBD2. As DNA, the CDR3 is TGTGCTAGTGGCCCGGAGACTAGCTGGGAGACCCAGTACTTC. Its translation: CASGPETSWETQYF.